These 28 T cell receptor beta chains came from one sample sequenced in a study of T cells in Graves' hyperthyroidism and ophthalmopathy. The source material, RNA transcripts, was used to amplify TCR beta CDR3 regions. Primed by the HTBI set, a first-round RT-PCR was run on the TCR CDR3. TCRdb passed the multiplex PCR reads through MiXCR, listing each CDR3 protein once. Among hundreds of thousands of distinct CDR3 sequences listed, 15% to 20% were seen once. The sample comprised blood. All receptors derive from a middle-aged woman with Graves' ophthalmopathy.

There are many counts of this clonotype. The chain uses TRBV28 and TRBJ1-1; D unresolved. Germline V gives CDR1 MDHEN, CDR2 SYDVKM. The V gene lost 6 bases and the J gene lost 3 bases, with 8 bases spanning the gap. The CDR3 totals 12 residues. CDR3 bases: TGTGCCAGCAGGGATCCAGACACTGAAGCTTTCTTT. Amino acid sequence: CASRDPDTEAFF.

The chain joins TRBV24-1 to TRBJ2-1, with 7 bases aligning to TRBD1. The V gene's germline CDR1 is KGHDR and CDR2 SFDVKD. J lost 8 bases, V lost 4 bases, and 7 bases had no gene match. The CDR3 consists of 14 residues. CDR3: CATSEAGGSDEQFF. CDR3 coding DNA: TGTGCCACCAGTGAGGCAGGGGGTAGCGATGAGCAGTTCTTC.

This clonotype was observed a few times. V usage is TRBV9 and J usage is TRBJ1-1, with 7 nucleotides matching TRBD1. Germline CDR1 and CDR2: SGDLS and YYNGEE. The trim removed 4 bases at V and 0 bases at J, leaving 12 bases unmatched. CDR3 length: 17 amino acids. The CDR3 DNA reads TGTGCCAGCAGCCCGGGGGGACAACAGGGGTTGAACACTGAAGCTTTCTTT. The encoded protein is CASSPGGQQGLNTEAFF.

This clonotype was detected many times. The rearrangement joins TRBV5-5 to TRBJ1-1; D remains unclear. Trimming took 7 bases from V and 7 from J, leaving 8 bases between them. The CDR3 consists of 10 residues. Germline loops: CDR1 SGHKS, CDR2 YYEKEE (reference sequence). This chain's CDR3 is CASGEVEAFF. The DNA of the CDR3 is TGTGCCAGCGGGGAGGTTGAAGCTTTCTTT.

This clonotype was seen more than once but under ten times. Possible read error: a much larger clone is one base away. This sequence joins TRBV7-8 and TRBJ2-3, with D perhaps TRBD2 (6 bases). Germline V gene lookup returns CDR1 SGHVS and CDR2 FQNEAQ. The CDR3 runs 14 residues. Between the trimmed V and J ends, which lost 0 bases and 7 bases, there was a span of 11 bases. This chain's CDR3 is CASSLAAEGYTQYF. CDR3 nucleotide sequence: TGTGCCAGCAGCTTAGCGGCGGAGGGCTATACGCAGTATTTT.

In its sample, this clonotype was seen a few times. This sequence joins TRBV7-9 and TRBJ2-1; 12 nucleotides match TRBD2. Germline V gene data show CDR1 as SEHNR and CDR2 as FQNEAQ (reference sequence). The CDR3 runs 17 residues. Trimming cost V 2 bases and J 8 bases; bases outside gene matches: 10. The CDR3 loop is CASSLKLSSGRGDEQFF. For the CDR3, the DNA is TGTGCCAGCAGCTTAAAACTGTCTAGCGGGAGGGGAGATGAGCAGTTCTTC.

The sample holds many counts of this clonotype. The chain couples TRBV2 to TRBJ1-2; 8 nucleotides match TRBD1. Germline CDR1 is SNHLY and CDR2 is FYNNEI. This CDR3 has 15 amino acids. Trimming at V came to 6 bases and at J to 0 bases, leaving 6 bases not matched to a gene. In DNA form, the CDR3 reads TGTGCCAGCAGAGCCGGGACAGGAGCTAACTATGGCTACACCTTC. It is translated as CASRAGTGANYGYTF.

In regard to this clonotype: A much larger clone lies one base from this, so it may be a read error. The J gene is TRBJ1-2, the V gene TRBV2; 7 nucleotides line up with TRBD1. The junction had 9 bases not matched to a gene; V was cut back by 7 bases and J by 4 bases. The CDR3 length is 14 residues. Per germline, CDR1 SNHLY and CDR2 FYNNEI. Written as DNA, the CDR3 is TGTGCCAGCACCAAGGGGGCTTTCGCCTATGGCTACACCTTC. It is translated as CASTKGAFAYGYTF.

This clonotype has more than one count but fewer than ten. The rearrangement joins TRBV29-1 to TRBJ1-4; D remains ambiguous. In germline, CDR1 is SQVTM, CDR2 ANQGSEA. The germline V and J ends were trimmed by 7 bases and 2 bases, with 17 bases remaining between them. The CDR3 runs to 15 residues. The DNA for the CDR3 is TGCAGCGCGTTGATATTCGGACCCACTAATGAAAAACTGTTTTTT. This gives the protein CSALIFGPTNEKLFF.

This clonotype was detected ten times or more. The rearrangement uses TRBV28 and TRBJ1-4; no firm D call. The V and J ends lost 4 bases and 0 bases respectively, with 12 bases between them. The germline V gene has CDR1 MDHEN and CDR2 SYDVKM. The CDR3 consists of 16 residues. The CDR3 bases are TGTGCCAGCAGTTCGGCATCCATGACAACTAATGAAAAACTGTTTTTT. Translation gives CASSSASMTTNEKLFF.

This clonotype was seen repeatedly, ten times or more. The CDR3 sequence: CAWSEGDSHSPLHF. In nucleotides, the CDR3 is TGTGCCTGGAGTGAGGGGGACAGTCATTCACCCCTCCACTTT. The chain recombines TRBV30 with TRBJ1-6; 7 bases map to TRBD1. J gave up 8 bases and V 1 base, and 5 bases lay outside the gene matches. Germline CDR1 and CDR2: GTSNPN and SVGIG (reference sequence). This CDR3 is built from 14 residues.

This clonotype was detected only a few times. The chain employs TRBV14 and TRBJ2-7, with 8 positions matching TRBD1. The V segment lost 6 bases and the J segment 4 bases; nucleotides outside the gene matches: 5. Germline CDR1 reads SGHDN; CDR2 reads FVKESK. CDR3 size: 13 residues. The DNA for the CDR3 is TGTGCCAGCAGACGTGGGACAGGTTACGAGCAGTACTTC. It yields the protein CASRRGTGYEQYF. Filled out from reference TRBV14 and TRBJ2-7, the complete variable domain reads EAGVTQFPSHSVIEKGQTVTLRCDPISGHDNLYWYRRVMGKEIKFLLHFVKESKQDESGMPNNRFLAERTGGTYSTLKVQPAELEDSGVYFCASRRGTGYEQYFGPGTRLTVT.

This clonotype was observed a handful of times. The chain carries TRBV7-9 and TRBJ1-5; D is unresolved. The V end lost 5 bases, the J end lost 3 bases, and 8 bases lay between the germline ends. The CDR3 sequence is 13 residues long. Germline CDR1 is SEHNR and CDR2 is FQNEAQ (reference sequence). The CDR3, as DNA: TGTGCCAGCAGCCGCAGCATCAATCAGCCCCAGCATTTT. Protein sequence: CASSRSINQPQHF.

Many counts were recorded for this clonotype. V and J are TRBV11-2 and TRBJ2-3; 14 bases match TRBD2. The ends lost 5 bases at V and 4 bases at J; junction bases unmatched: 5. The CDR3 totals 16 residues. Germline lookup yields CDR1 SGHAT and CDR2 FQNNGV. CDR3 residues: CASSLSGLAGADTQYF. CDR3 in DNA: TGTGCCAGCAGCCTCTCGGGACTAGCGGGAGCAGATACGCAGTATTTT.

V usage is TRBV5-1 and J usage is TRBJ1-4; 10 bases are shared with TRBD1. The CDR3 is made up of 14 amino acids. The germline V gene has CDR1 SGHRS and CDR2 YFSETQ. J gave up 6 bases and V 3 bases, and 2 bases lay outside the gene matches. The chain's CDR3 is CASSSGTGDEKLFF. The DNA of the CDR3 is TGCGCCAGCAGCTCTGGGACAGGGGATGAAAAACTGTTTTTT.

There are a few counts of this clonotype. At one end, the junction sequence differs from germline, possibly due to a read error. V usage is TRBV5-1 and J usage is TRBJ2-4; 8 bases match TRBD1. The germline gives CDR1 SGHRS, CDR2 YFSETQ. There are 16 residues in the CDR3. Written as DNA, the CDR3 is TGTGCCAGCAGCTCCCAATGGACAGGGAGGAAAACCATTCAGTACTTC. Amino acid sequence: CASSSQWTGRKTIQYF.

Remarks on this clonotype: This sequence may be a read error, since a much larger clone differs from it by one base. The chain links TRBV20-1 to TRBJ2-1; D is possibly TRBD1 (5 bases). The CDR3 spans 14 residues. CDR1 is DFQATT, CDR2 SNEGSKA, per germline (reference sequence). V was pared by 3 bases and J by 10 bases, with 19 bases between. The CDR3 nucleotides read TGCAGTGCTAGTATCAGGGAAGGGCTAGGGGAGCAGTTCTTC. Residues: CSASIREGLGEQFF.

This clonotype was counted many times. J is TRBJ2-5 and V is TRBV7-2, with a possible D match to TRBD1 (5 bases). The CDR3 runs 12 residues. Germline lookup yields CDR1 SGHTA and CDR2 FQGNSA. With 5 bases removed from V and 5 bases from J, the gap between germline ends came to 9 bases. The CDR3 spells CASSPGMETQYF. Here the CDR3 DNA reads TGTGCCAGCAGCCCAGGGATGGAGACCCAGTACTTC.

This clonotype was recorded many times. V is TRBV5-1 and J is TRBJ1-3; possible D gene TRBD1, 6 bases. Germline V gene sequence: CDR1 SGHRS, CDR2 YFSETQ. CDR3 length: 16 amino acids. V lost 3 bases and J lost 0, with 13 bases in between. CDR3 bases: TGCGCCAGCAGCTCGGACAGTCTCTACTCTGGAAACACCATATATTTT. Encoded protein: CASSSDSLYSGNTIYF.

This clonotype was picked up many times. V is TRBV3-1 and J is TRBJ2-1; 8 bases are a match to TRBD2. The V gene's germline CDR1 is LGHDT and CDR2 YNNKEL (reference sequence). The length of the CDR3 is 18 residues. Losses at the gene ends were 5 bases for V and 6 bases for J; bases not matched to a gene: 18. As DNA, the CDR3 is TGTGCCAGCAGCTCCCCCACCGGGCTAGCGGGTTGGGGCAATGAGCAGTTCTTC. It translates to CASSSPTGLAGWGNEQFF.

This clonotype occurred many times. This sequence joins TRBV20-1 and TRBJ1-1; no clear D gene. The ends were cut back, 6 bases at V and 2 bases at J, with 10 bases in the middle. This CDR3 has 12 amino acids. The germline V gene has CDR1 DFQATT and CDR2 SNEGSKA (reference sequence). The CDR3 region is CSAEHGNTEAFF. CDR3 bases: TGCAGTGCAGAACATGGAAACACTGAAGCTTTCTTT.

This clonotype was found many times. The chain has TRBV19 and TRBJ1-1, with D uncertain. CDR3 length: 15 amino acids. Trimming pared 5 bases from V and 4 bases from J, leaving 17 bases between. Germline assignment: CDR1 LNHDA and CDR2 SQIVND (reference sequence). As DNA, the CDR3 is TGTGCCAGTAGTCTCCCCGGCGGGTGGGCCACTGAAGCTTTCTTT. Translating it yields CASSLPGGWATEAFF.

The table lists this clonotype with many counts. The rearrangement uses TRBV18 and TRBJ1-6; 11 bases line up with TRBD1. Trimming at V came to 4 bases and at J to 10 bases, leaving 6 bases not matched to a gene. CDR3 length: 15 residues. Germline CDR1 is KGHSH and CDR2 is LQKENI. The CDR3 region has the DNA TGTGCCAGCTCACAGCTAGGGACAGGGGGATCACCCCTCCACTTT. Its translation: CASSQLGTGGSPLHF.

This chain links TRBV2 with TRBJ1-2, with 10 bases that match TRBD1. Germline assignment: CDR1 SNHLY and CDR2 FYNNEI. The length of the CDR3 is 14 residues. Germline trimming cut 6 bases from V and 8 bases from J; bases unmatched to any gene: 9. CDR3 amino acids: CASRETGTGEGYTF. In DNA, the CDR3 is TGTGCCAGCAGAGAGACCGGGACAGGGGAAGGCTACACCTTC.

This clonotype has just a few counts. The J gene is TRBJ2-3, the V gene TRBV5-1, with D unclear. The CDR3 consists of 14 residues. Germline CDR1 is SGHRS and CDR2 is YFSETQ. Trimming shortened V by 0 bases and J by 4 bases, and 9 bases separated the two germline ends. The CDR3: CASSLDGPADTQYF. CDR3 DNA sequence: TGCGCCAGCAGCTTGGACGGCCCGGCAGATACGCAGTATTTT.

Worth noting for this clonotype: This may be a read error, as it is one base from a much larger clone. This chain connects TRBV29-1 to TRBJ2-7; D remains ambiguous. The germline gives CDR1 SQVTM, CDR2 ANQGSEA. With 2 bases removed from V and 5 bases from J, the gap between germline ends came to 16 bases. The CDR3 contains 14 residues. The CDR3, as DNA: TGCAGCGTTGAATCCCCGACCCGAGACCACGAGCAGTACTTC. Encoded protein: CSVESPTRDHEQYF.

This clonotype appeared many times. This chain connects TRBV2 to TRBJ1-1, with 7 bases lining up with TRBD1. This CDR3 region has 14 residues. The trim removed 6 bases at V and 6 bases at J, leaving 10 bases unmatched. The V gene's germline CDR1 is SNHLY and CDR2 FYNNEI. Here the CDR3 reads CASRNRGSVPEAFF. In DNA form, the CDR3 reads TGTGCCAGCAGGAACAGGGGATCGGTCCCTGAAGCTTTCTTT.

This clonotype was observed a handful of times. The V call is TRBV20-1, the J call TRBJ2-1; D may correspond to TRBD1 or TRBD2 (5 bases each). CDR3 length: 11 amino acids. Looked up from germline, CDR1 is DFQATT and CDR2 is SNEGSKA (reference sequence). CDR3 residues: CSGASYNEQFF. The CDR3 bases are TGCAGCGGGGCCTCCTACAATGAGCAGTTCTTC.